Sequencing of this TCR beta chain was carried out in a study of CD8 T cells in Susac syndrome. The germline V gene has CDR1 SGHAT and CDR2 FQDESV (reference sequence). The CDR3 has 12 residues. V lost 4 bases, J lost 6 bases, and 2 bases stayed unmatched. Random hexamers were used to reverse transcribe the RNA input (roughly 0.5 to 1 ug). TCRdb recomputed calls from the immunoSEQ multiplex PCR reads with MiXCR, one row per CDR3 protein. This sample carries 400,000 to 550,000 distinct CDR3 sequences, approximately 85% of them seen once, and the ten largest clones take under 0.15%. Sequencing used CD8+ T cells from PBMCs. This sequence was found in a human donor with multiple sclerosis. The V and J genes are TRBV11-1 and TRBJ2-7; TRBD1 aligns across 8 bases. CDR3 coding DNA: TGTGCCAGCAGCTCCGGACAGGGCGAGCAGTACTTC. It encodes CASSSGQGEQYF.